The 5 T cell receptor beta chains below come from one sample, sequenced in a study of blood T cell repertoires in COVID-19. Assay used: immunoSEQ multiplex PCR; TCRdb lists only in-frame clones, some missing. Here the sample spans some 280,000 clones, approximately 90% being singletons. Sequenced input: peripheral blood. The source is a woman in her 30s with active or convalescent COVID-19.

The chain employs TRBV9 and TRBJ2-7; D uncertain. Germline V gene lookup returns CDR1 SGDLS and CDR2 YYNGEE. The germline V and J ends were trimmed by 2 bases and 6 bases, with 15 bases remaining between them. The CDR3 covers 14 residues. CDR3 in DNA: TGTGCCAGCAGCGTTCTAGTCCATGCCGCCGAGCAGTACTTC. Protein product: CASSVLVHAAEQYF.

V usage is TRBV25-1 and J usage is TRBJ1-1, with TRBD1 matching over 11 bases. The CDR3 is 16 residues long. CDR1 MGHDK and CDR2 SYGVNS come from the germline V gene. After removal of 8 bases from V and 2 bases from J, the junction contained 10 bases not matched to a gene. CDR3 DNA: TGTGCCAGCGGGCAGACGGGACAGGGGGTAAACACTGAAGCTTTCTTT. Residues: CASGQTGQGVNTEAFF. Drawing the rest from reference TRBV25-1 and TRBJ1-1, the complete variable domain is EADIYQTPRYLVIGTGKKITLECSQTMGHDKMYWYQQDPGMELHLIHYSYGVNSTEKGDLSSESTVSRIRTEHFPLTLESARPSHTSQYLCASGQTGQGVNTEAFFGQGTRLTVV.

This clone has just one count. The chain links TRBV7-6 to TRBJ1-4, with TRBD1 matching 8 bases. The CDR3 totals 16 residues. Germline V gives CDR1 SGHVS, CDR2 FNYEAQ. The J segment lost 1 base and the V segment lost 2 bases, leaving 3 bases of the junction unmatched. The CDR3 region is CASSLSTGGTNEKLFF. The CDR3 coding sequence is TGTGCCAGCAGCTTAAGCACAGGGGGAACTAATGAAAAACTGTTTTTT.

The chain links TRBV19 to TRBJ1-4; no clear D gene. Trimming took off 1 base at V and 4 bases at J, with 10 bases between the two ends. The CDR3 spans 15 residues. CDR1 and CDR2 (germline): LNHDA, SQIVND (reference sequence). CDR3 nucleotide sequence: TGTGCCAGTAGTATAGGGGCCGCCGTTAATGAAAAACTGTTTTTT. It yields the protein CASSIGAAVNEKLFF.

The chain has TRBV30 and TRBJ1-6; 7 bases are shared with TRBD1. Trimming removed 0 bases from V and 7 bases from J; junction bases left unmatched: 6. This CDR3 has 15 residues. The V gene's germline CDR1 is GTSNPN and CDR2 SVGIG (reference sequence). Here the CDR3 DNA reads TGTGCCTGGAGTGTAAAGGGGGCGAAGAATTCACCCCTCCACTTT. Translation: CAWSVKGAKNSPLHF.